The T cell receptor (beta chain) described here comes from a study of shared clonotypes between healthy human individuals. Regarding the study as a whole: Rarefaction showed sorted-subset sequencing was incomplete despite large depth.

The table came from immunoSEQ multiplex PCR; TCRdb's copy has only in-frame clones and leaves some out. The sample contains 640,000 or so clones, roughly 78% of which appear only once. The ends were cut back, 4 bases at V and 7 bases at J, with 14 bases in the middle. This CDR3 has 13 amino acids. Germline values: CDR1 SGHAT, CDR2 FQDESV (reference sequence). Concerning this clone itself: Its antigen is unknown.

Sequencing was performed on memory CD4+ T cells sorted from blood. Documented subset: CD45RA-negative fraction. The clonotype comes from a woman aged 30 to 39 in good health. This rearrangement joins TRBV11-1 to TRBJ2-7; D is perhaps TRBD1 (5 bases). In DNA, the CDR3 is TGTGCCAGCAGCTCAATTAGGGGTCGGGAGCAGTACTTC. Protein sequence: CASSSIRGREQYF.